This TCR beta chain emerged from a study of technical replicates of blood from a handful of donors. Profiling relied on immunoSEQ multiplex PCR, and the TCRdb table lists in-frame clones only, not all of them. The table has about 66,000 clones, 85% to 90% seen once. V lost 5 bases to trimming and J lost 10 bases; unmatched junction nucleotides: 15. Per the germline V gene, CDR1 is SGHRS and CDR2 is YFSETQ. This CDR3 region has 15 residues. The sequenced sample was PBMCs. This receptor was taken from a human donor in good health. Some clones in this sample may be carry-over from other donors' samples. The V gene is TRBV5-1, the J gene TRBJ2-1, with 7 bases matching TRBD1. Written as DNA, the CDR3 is TGCGCCAGCAGGTCTGACAGGGTCCGAAGTGGGGAGCAGTTCTTC. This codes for CASRSDRVRSGEQFF.